This T cell receptor (beta chain) was captured in a study of HIV-infected patients and healthy controls. Study-level points and caveats: Healthy controls carried many MAIT alpha-chain CDR3s, while HIV+ repertoires had few.

Reverse transcription used around 540 ng RNA and constant-region primers for alpha and beta. Each of the alpha and beta chains got its own library through chain-specific third strand synthesis with indices. All rearrangements within a chain used one primer pair; cDNA molecules carried barcodes. Using its own MiXCR run on the 5' RACE reads, TCRdb lists one record per CDR3 protein. The sample holds around 19,000 distinct CDR3 sequences, approximately 9.6% seen once. Germline values: CDR1 KGHSH, CDR2 LQKENI. Trimming left V 0 bases short and J 1 base short, with 9 bases between. The CDR3 totals 15 residues. No cell fractionation was done, so the repertoire covers all unsorted peripheral blood T cells. This clonotype came up many times. The antigen remains unidentified.

This sequence originates from an adult in good health. The sample was blood. The genes are TRBV18 and TRBJ1-1, with a tentative D call TRBD1 (6 bases). CDR3 nucleotide sequence: TGTGCCAGCTCACCACCCGGGGGGGCGAACACTGAAGCTTTCTTT. As protein: CASSPPGGANTEAFF.